This TCR beta chain was found in a study of blood T cell repertoires in COVID-19. Study-level background: PBMCs, B-cell-depleted T cells, or T cells were the source of the cDNA or gDNA that made up the material.

V lost 4 bases and J lost 1, with 17 bases in between. The CDR3 length is 17 residues. Germline V gene sequence: CDR1 SNHLY, CDR2 FYNNEI. The data were produced by immunoSEQ multiplex PCR, yet TCRdb's version contains in-frame clones alone and is incomplete. The sample yields 150,000 to 200,000 clones, roughly 80% seen once. Clinical histories supplied by participants themselves formed the basis of cohort assignment. This TCR was sampled from a woman aged 40 to 50 with acute COVID-19. The rearrangement links TRBV2 to TRBJ1-5; tentatively, D is TRBD1 (5 bases). Specimen: PBMCs or T cells enriched from blood (not recorded which). As DNA, the CDR3 is TGTGCCAGCAGTGGCCCCGGGGGGGTTATCAGCAATCAGCCCCAGCATTTT. It specifies CASSGPGGVISNQPQHF.